A single TCR beta chain is shown here with its context. The sample is drawn from a study of blood T cell repertoires in COVID-19. TCRdb's copy holds only in-frame clones and misses some; the assay was immunoSEQ multiplex PCR. This sample has under 300,000 clones; around nine tenths occur once, and the top ten carry around 1.8%. Cohort 3 recovery required two negative PCRs, clearance, or symptom resolution. Germline CDR1 MDHEN, CDR2 SYDVKM. The CDR3 consists of 15 residues. Trimming shortened V by 5 bases and J by 1 base, and 11 bases separated the two germline ends. The sequenced material came from PBMCs or T cells enriched from blood (not recorded which). This receptor was obtained from a woman under 30 who had recovered from COVID-19. V usage is TRBV28 and J usage is TRBJ1-4; no firm D call. This CDR3 reads CASSIYEETNEKLFF. The DNA for the CDR3 is TGTGCCAGCAGTATCTACGAGGAAACTAATGAAAAACTGTTTTTT.